Listed below are T cell receptor beta chains from one sample, sequenced in a study of cytomegalovirus exposure and HLA in healthy donors. Generated by immunoSEQ multiplex PCR, the TCRdb table keeps only in-frame clones and is missing some. Of tens of thousands of clones listed, approximately 80% are singletons. Sequencing was performed on PBMCs. The origin of the receptors is a woman aged 25-40 years in good health and CMV-seronegative. Both conserved end residues are part of each CDR3. A D gene is named only where the DNA matches it firmly. Clone size appears in some rows only: once, few, many, or a class for an expanded clone.

cdr3_aa,cdr3_nt,d_call,v_call,clone_size,j_call
CASSVNQGEDEQFF,TGTGCCAGCAGTGTAAATCAGGGTGAGGATGAGCAGTTCTTC,.,TRBV27,.,TRBJ2-1
CASSLIIEGGGVKQYF,TGTGCCAGCAGTTTAATTATCGAGGGCGGGGGGGTTAAGCAGTATTTT,TRBD2,TRBV28,.,TRBJ2-3
CASSPARGGSGANVLTF,TGTGCCAGCAGCCCAGCCCGCGGGGGTTCTGGGGCCAACGTCCTGACTTTC,TRBD2,TRBV5-5,.,TRBJ2-6
CASSLPRRTYNEQFF,TGTGCCAGCAGCCTACCCAGGCGAACCTACAATGAGCAGTTCTTC,.,TRBV7-2,.,TRBJ2-1
CASSVGQGRGAKNIQYF,TGCGCCAGCAGCGTGGGACAGGGAAGGGGAGCCAAAAACATTCAGTACTTC,TRBD1,TRBV5-1,.,TRBJ2-4
CASSLAGVSGELFF,TGCGCCAGCAGCTTGGCCGGGGTATCCGGGGAGCTGTTTTTT,.,TRBV5-1,once,TRBJ2-2
CATLPTGLLGIDTQYF,TGTGCCACCCTACCGACAGGGTTACTAGGGATTGATACGCAGTATTTT,TRBD1,TRBV10-3,once,TRBJ2-3
CASSPRGGNNSPLHF,TGTGCCAGCTCACCACGGGGGGGCAATAATTCACCCCTCCACTTT,.,TRBV18,.,TRBJ1-6
CASSGGVTGVNQPQHF,TGTGCCAGCAGTGGGGGGGTAACAGGGGTCAATCAGCCCCAGCATTTT,TRBD1,TRBV6-1,.,TRBJ1-5
CASSVPRVNTEAFF,TGTGCCAGTAGTGTGCCACGGGTGAACACTGAAGCTTTCTTT,.,TRBV19,.,TRBJ1-1
CASRGREDEKLFF,TGTGCCAGCAGGGGCAGGGAGGATGAAAAACTGTTTTTT,.,TRBV28,.,TRBJ1-4
CASSPLSGEPWRETQYF,TGTGCCAGCAGCCCCCTGAGCGGGGAGCCGTGGAGGGAGACCCAGTACTTC,TRBD2,TRBV7-6,.,TRBJ2-5
CASSSDSYEQYF,TGTGCCAGCAGCTCTGACTCCTACGAGCAGTACTTC,.,TRBV11-3,.,TRBJ2-7
CASSRTGNGNQPQHF,TGTGCCAGCAGTCGGACAGGTAACGGCAATCAGCCCCAGCATTTT,TRBD1,TRBV6-1,.,TRBJ1-5
CASFRLAGGAGELFF,TGTGCCAGCTTCCGACTAGCGGGGGGGGCCGGGGAGCTGTTTTTT,TRBD2,TRBV27,.,TRBJ2-2
CASTRTSGGSYEQYF,TGTGCCAGCACCCGGACTAGCGGGGGATCCTACGAGCAGTACTTC,TRBD2,TRBV6-5,.,TRBJ2-7
CASSPVKSGAYGYTF,TGTGCCAGCTCACCAGTTAAGTCAGGTGCCTATGGCTACACCTTC,.,TRBV18,.,TRBJ1-2